Below, 7 T cell receptor beta chains from the same sample are listed, as sequenced in a study of response to subunit inactivated influenza vaccine. TCRdb used MiXCR to reprocess the RT-PCR reads, holding one entry per CDR3 protein. The table records roughly 700,000 distinct CDR3 sequences, 15% to 18% of them present only once. Specimen: PBMCs from blood, collected roughly 12 days after vaccination. These receptor sequences come from a man in his forties or fifties who received an inactivated influenza vaccine.

This clonotype was seen ten or more times. This rearrangement joins TRBV6-6 to TRBJ2-1, with no clear D. This CDR3 is 11 amino acids long. Germline CDR1 and CDR2: MNHNY and SVGAGI (reference sequence). Trimming cost V 8 bases and J 9 bases, with 11 bases left between them. The CDR3 region is CASGDYTEQFF. DNA for the CDR3: TGTGCCAGCGGGGATTATACTGAGCAGTTCTTC.

This clonotype was seen more than once but under ten times. J is TRBJ1-1 and V is TRBV18; 10 bases agree with TRBD1. The ends lost 3 bases at V and 3 bases at J; junction bases unmatched: 4. Germline loops: CDR1 KGHSH, CDR2 LQKENI. CDR3 size: 15 residues. The CDR3 DNA sequence: TGTGCCAGCTCACCGGACAGGGGGTTCTACACTGAAGCTTTCTTT. Translating gives CASSPDRGFYTEAFF.

This clonotype was seen a handful of times. CDR3 protein: CSAKWTSGSSYEQYF. CDR3 DNA: TGCAGTGCTAAGTGGACTAGCGGAAGCTCCTACGAGCAGTACTTC. The rearrangement joins TRBV20-1 to TRBJ2-7; TRBD2 matches 10 bases. The germline V gene encodes CDR1 DFQATT and CDR2 SNEGSKA (reference sequence). The V segment lost 4 bases and the J segment 0 bases; nucleotides outside the gene matches: 6. CDR3 length equals 15 residues.

This chain connects TRBV7-2 to TRBJ2-2; 7 positions agree with TRBD1. The CDR3 loop spans 14 amino acids. The V gene's germline CDR1 is SGHTA and CDR2 FQGNSA. V dropped 8 bases and J dropped 2; count of bases not matched to a gene: 5. CDR3 sequence reads: CASSGQTNTGELFF. In nucleotides, the CDR3 is TGTGCCAGCTCGGGACAGACAAACACCGGGGAGCTGTTTTTT.

This chain connects TRBV20-1 to TRBJ2-1, with 7 positions matching TRBD2. CDR3 length equals 11 residues. Germline V lookup: CDR1 DFQATT, CDR2 SNEGSKA (reference sequence). V dropped 3 bases and J dropped 12; count of bases not matched to a gene: 5. In nucleotides, the CDR3 is TGCAGTGCTAGTTACCCTAGCGGGCAGTTCTTC. This translates into CSASYPSGQFF.

This clonotype was observed many times. Here the CDR3 reads CASSPETGALGGANVLTF. DNA of the CDR3: TGTGCCAGCAGTCCGGAGACAGGGGCCCTAGGAGGGGCCAACGTCCTGACTTTC. The chain carries TRBV27 and TRBJ2-6; 8 bases align to TRBD1. The CDR3 spans 18 residues. The germline gives CDR1 MNHEY, CDR2 SMNVEV (reference sequence). Losses at the gene ends were 5 bases for V and 4 bases for J; bases not matched to a gene: 13.

The chain joins TRBV5-1 to TRBJ1-6; no clear D. Germline values: CDR1 SGHRS, CDR2 YFSETQ. Trimming left V 3 bases short and J 6 bases short, with 10 bases between. This CDR3 region has 14 residues. The CDR3 DNA reads as TGCGCCAGCAGCTCCGGCCGGGCTAATTCACCCCTCCACTTT. It codes for CASSSGRANSPLHF.